This T cell receptor beta chain was retrieved from a study of blood T cell repertoires in COVID-19. For the study at large: Italy, Spain and the United States were the sources of the convalescent and acute COVID-19 samples.

The V gene's germline CDR1 is LGHDT and CDR2 YNNKEL (reference sequence). The CDR3 runs to 12 residues. Trimming removed 2 bases at V and 6 bases at J, with 7 bases between. Authors' analysis steps: Reference gene primer amplification gave nucleated cell count estimates. Produced via immunoSEQ multiplex PCR; TCRdb's table is partial and in-frame only. V, J and clone size are taken as reported in that table, and D and trimming were inferred from the DNA itself. This repertoire shows about 110,000 clones, 72% found once; its top ten account for around 8%. The origin of this receptor is a woman in her sixties or seventies with acute or convalescent COVID-19. The V gene is TRBV3-1 (or the pseudogene TRBV3-2), the J gene TRBJ1-1; D uncertain. The sequencing sample was made of peripheral blood. The CDR3 loop reads CASSQRRAEAFF. CDR3 nucleotides: TGTGCCAGCAGCCAAAGGCGGGCTGAAGCTTTCTTT.